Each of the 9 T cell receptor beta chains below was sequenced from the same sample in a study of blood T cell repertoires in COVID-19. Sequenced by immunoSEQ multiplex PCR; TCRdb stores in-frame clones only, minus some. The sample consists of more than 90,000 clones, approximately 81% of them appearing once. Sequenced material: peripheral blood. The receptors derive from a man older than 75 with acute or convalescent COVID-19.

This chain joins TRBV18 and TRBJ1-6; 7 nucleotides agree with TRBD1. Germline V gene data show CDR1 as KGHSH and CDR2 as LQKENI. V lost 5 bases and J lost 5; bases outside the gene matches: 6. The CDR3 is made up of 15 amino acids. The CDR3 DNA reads TGTGCCAGCTCAACGTACAGGGGAGATAATTCACCCCTCCACTTT. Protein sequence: CASSTYRGDNSPLHF.

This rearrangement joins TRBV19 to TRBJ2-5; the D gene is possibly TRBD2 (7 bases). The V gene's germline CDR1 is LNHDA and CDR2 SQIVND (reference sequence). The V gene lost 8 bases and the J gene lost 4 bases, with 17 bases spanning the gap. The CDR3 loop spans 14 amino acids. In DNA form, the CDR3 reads TGTGCCAGTGGGGGGCCGGGGGGCGGAGAGACCCAGTACTTC. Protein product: CASGGPGGGETQYF.

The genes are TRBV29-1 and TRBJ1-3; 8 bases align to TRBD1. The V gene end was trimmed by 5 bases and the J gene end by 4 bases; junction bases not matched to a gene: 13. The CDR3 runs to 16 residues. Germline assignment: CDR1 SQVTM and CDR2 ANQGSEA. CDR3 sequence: CSVNGAGGRSGNTIYF. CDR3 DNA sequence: TGCAGCGTTAACGGGGCAGGGGGCCGCTCGGGAAACACCATATATTTT.

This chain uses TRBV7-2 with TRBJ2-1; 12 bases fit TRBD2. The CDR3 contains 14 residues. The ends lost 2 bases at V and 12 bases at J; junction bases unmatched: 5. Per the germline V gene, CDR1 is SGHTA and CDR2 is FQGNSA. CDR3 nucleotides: TGTGCCAGCAGCTTACGTCTAGCGGGAGGGTGGCAGTTCTTC. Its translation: CASSLRLAGGWQFF.

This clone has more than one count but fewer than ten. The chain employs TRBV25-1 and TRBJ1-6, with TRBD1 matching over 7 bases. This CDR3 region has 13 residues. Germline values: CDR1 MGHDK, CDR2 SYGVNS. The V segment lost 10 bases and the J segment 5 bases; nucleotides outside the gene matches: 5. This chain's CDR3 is CATTGQNNSPLHF. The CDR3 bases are TGTGCCACTACGGGACAGAATAATTCACCCCTCCACTTT.

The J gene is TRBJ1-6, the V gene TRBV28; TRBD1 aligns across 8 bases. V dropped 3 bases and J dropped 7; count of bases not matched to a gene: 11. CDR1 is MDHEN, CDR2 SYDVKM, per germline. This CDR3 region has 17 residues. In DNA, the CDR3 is TGTGCCAGCAGTTTCCTTCGGACAGGGAGGACAAATTCACCCCTCCACTTT. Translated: CASSFLRTGRTNSPLHF.

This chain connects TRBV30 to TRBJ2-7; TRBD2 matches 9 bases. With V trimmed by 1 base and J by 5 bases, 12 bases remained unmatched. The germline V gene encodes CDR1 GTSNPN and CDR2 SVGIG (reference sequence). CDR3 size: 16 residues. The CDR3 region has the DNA TGTGCCTGGAGTGCGCCATCCTGGAGCGGGAGGAACGAGCAGTACTTC. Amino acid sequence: CAWSAPSWSGRNEQYF.

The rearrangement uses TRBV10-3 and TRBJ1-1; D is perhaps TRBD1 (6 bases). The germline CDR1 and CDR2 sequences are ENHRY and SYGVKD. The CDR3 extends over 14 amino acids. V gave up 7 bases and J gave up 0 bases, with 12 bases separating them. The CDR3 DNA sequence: TGTGCCATCAACCAGGGGCCAATGAACACTGAAGCTTTCTTT. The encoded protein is CAINQGPMNTEAFF.

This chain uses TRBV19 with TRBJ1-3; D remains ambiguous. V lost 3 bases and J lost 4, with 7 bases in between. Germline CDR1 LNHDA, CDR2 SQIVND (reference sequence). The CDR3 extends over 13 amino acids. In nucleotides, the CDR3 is TGTGCCAGTAGTATGAGGGCAGGAAACACCATATATTTT. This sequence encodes CASSMRAGNTIYF. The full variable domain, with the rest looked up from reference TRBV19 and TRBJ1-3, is DGGITQSPKYLFRKEGQNVTLSCEQNLNHDAMYWYRQDPGQGLRLIYYSQIVNDFQKGDIAEGYSVSREKKESFPLTVTSAQKNPTAFYLCASSMRAGNTIYFGEGSWLTVV.